This T cell receptor beta chain originates from a study of blood T cell repertoires in COVID-19. Study-level information: PBMCs, B-cell-depleted T cells, or T cells provided the cDNA or gDNA that made up the material.

Profiled with immunoSEQ multiplex PCR; TCRdb holds only in-frame clones, not every one. The profile shows about 190,000 clones, nearly 90% of them singletons. The CDR3 extends over 13 amino acids. V lost 1 base and J 8 bases, leaving 11 bases between the germline ends. Germline V gene data show CDR1 as MNHNS and CDR2 as SASEGT. The chain is built from TRBV6-1 and TRBJ1-2; D not resolved. The sequencing sample was made of peripheral blood. The TCR was taken from a man in his 60s with active or convalescent COVID-19. The CDR3 region is CASSEERTYGYTF. CDR3 DNA: TGTGCCAGCAGTGAAGAACGGACTTACGGCTACACCTTC.